One and the same sample provided the 30 T cell receptor beta chains below, sequenced in a study of cytomegalovirus exposure and HLA in healthy donors. PCR amplification relied on 60 Vbeta primers (plus 13 Jbeta primers). Some clones are missing from TCRdb's copy, which holds only in-frame ones; the method was immunoSEQ multiplex PCR. The data contain 45,000 to 55,000 clones, 55% to 65% of them singletons. The source material was PBMCs. These receptor sequences come from a human donor in good health.

For the CDR3, the DNA is TGTGCCAGCTCACAAGCCGACAGGGGTACTGAAGCTTTCTTT. Translated, it gives CASSQADRGTEAFF. The rearrangement joins TRBV18 to TRBJ1-1, with 8 bases matching TRBD1. The CDR3 loop spans 14 amino acids. V shed 4 bases, J shed 5 bases, and the junction held 6 bases outside the gene matches. Germline V CDR1 and CDR2: KGHSH, LQKENI.

The rearrangement uses TRBV5-1 and TRBJ2-1; 12 nucleotides line up with TRBD2. The CDR3 sequence is 16 residues long. Germline lookup yields CDR1 SGHRS and CDR2 YFSETQ. V lost 1 base and J lost 8; bases outside the gene matches: 7. The chain's CDR3 is CASSLYGLAGRDEQFF. The CDR3 nucleotides are TGCGCCAGCAGCTTGTATGGACTAGCGGGGAGGGATGAGCAGTTCTTC.

J is TRBJ1-5 and V is TRBV4-1, with a tentative D call TRBD1 (6 bases). The germline CDR1 and CDR2 sequences are MGHRA and YSYEKL. V lost 0 bases and J 0 bases, leaving 12 bases between the germline ends. The CDR3 totals 17 residues. The CDR3 DNA reads TGCGCCAGCAGCCAAGACATGCGACAGGATAGCAATCAGCCCCAGCATTTT. Translation gives CASSQDMRQDSNQPQHF.

The chain recombines TRBV4-2 with TRBJ1-2; maybe TRBD1 (5 bases). The CDR3 has 14 residues. Germline V gene lookup returns CDR1 LGHNA and CDR2 YNFKEQ. Trimming removed 1 base from V and 4 bases from J, with 10 bases in between. The CDR3 spells CASSQAGGSYGYTF. For the CDR3, the DNA is TGTGCCAGCAGCCAAGCGGGGGGTAGCTATGGCTACACCTTC.

This chain uses TRBV2 with TRBJ2-2; TRBD2 might be the D (6 bases). CDR1 and CDR2 from the germline V gene are SNHLY and FYNNEI. The CDR3 extends over 14 amino acids. The V and J ends lost 7 bases and 6 bases respectively, with 15 bases between them. The CDR3 DNA sequence: TGTGCCAGCAATAGTGTAGCGGTATCCGGGGAGCTGTTTTTT. Its protein is CASNSVAVSGELFF.

This clone was seen only once. The rearrangement uses TRBV19 and TRBJ1-1; 8 bases match TRBD1. This CDR3 spans 15 amino acids. V dropped 4 bases and J dropped 6; count of bases not matched to a gene: 10. Germline-derived CDR1 and CDR2 are LNHDA and SQIVND (reference sequence). The CDR3 DNA reads as TGTGCCAGTAGTACCGGACAGGGTAGGAGCTCTGAAGCTTTCTTT. Its protein product is CASSTGQGRSSEAFF.

This clone occurred once. The gene calls are TRBV6-6 and TRBJ1-1; no definite D call. The CDR3 is 14 residues long. With 2 bases removed from V and 1 base from J, the gap between germline ends came to 8 bases. Germline-derived CDR1 and CDR2 are MNHNY and SVGAGI (reference sequence). CDR3 loop: CASSYEGRNTEAFF. The CDR3 DNA follows: TGTGCCAGCAGTTACGAGGGTCGGAACACTGAAGCTTTCTTT.

The chain uses TRBV9 and TRBJ2-7; no reliable D call. The CDR3 has 14 residues. Between the trimmed V and J ends, which lost 0 bases and 2 bases, there was a span of 9 bases. In germline, CDR1 is SGDLS, CDR2 YYNGEE. This CDR3 is CASSVGQETYEQYF. CDR3 nucleotides: TGTGCCAGCAGCGTAGGGCAGGAAACCTACGAGCAGTACTTC.

The sample holds a few counts of this clone. The chain joins TRBV4-3 to TRBJ1-3; D is unclear. The germline V and J ends were trimmed by 0 bases and 1 base, with 10 bases remaining between them. From germline, CDR1 is LGHNA and CDR2 YSLEER. The CDR3 is 16 residues long. Here the CDR3 reads CASSQDGRQSGNTIYF. In DNA, the CDR3 is TGCGCCAGCAGCCAAGATGGGAGACAATCTGGAAACACCATATATTTT.

The chain employs TRBV30 and TRBJ2-7, with 10 bases identical to TRBD1. The trim removed 5 bases at V and 4 bases at J, leaving 8 bases unmatched. The CDR3 runs 14 residues. Germline CDR1 reads GTSNPN; CDR2 reads SVGIG (reference sequence). The CDR3 region is CAWSWPGQGYEQYF. The DNA for the CDR3 is TGTGCCTGGTCCTGGCCGGGACAGGGGTACGAGCAGTACTTC.

The gene calls are TRBV6-1 and TRBJ2-1, with 10 bases that match TRBD2. Germline CDR1 is MNHNS and CDR2 is SASEGT. V lost 2 bases and J lost 0; bases outside the gene matches: 4. The CDR3 runs to 17 residues. In nucleotides, the CDR3 is TGTGCCAGCAGTGAATCGCTAGCGGGGGCCTCCTACAATGAGCAGTTCTTC. Its translation is CASSESLAGASYNEQFF.

The chain joins TRBV19 to TRBJ2-3; D is unclear. V shed 6 bases and J shed 6 bases, with 7 bases lying between them. Germline V gives CDR1 LNHDA, CDR2 SQIVND (reference sequence). The CDR3 is 11 residues long. CDR3 loop: CASRYLDTQYF. CDR3 bases: TGTGCCAGTAGATACTTGGATACGCAGTATTTT.

Only a few counts were recorded for this clone. This chain connects TRBV5-1 to TRBJ1-1, with D possibly matching TRBD1 (6 bases). The V end lost 0 bases, the J end lost 1 base, and 10 bases lay between the germline ends. The V gene's germline CDR1 is SGHRS and CDR2 YFSETQ. The CDR3 runs to 15 residues. This CDR3 is CASSLGPGANTEAFF. As DNA, the CDR3 is TGCGCCAGCAGCTTGGGTCCAGGGGCGAACACTGAAGCTTTCTTT.

This clone was detected only a few times. The chain recombines TRBV19 with TRBJ1-1; 12 positions match TRBD1. The V segment lost 5 bases and the J segment 4 bases; nucleotides outside the gene matches: 8. In germline, CDR1 is LNHDA, CDR2 SQIVND (reference sequence). This CDR3 has 16 amino acids. The CDR3 DNA reads as TGTGCCAGTAGTCCCCCCGGGACAGGGGGCGTCACTGAAGCTTTCTTT. Its protein is CASSPPGTGGVTEAFF.

A few counts support this clone. The rearrangement links TRBV27 to TRBJ2-1, with 10 bases lining up with TRBD2. V was pared by 7 bases and J by 2 bases, with 5 bases of the junction left unmatched. This CDR3 spans 15 amino acids. CDR1 is MNHEY and CDR2 is SMNVEV in the germline V gene (reference sequence). The CDR3 protein is CASNPSGGAYNEQFF. DNA of the CDR3: TGTGCCAGCAATCCTAGCGGGGGCGCCTACAATGAGCAGTTCTTC.

This clone was seen more than once but under ten times. The chain employs TRBV7-2 and TRBJ2-7, with D perhaps matching TRBD2 (6 bases). Germline assignment: CDR1 SGHTA and CDR2 FQGNSA. V was trimmed by 1 base and J by 3 bases, leaving 10 bases between them. This CDR3 is built from 14 residues. The chain's CDR3 is CASSLGGDDYEQYF. In nucleotides, the CDR3 is TGTGCCAGCAGCTTAGGCGGGGACGACTACGAGCAGTACTTC.

V and J are TRBV5-4 and TRBJ1-3; tentatively, D is TRBD1 (5 bases). This CDR3 region has 15 residues. Between the trimmed V and J ends, which lost 0 bases and 0 bases, there was a span of 7 bases. Germline V gene data show CDR1 as SGHNT and CDR2 as YYREEE (reference sequence). CDR3 amino acids: CASSLGGRSGNTIYF. The CDR3 nucleotides are TGTGCCAGCAGCTTGGGGGGCCGCTCTGGAAACACCATATATTTT.

The chain employs TRBV18 and TRBJ1-1; tentative D call: TRBD1 (6 bases). The germline V and J ends were trimmed by 3 bases and 2 bases, with 13 bases remaining between them. Germline V lookup: CDR1 KGHSH, CDR2 LQKENI. This CDR3 comprises 15 residues. The CDR3 region has the DNA TGTGCCAGCTCACCGGGAGGGGGGTTCAACACTGAAGCTTTCTTT. It codes for CASSPGGGFNTEAFF.

This clone was seen more than once but under ten times. The genes are TRBV10-1 and TRBJ1-3; 9 bases line up with TRBD1. This CDR3 comprises 14 residues. V trimming: 8 bases; J trimming: 3 bases; junction bases outside the gene matches: 5. Germline lookup yields CDR1 WNHNN and CDR2 SYGVQD (reference sequence). The CDR3 DNA sequence: TGCGCCAGCCGGGGACAGGGAGGTGGAAACACCATATATTTT. Amino acid sequence: CASRGQGGGNTIYF.

The rearrangement joins TRBV4-1 to TRBJ1-2; D uncertain. CDR1 and CDR2 (germline): MGHRA, YSYEKL. Trimming shortened V by 0 bases and J by 0 bases, and 11 bases separated the two germline ends. The CDR3 totals 16 residues. Written as DNA, the CDR3 is TGCGCCAGCAGCCAAGAAATCAGGCAACCTAACTATGGCTACACCTTC. This encodes CASSQEIRQPNYGYTF.

J is TRBJ2-2 and V is TRBV5-1; tentative D call: TRBD2 (7 bases). The germline V and J ends were trimmed by 0 bases and 2 bases, with 14 bases remaining between them. CDR1 and CDR2 from the germline V gene are SGHRS and YFSETQ. The CDR3 sequence is 17 residues long. The CDR3 nucleotides read TGCGCCAGCAGCTTGGTTGGGGGGGCCGCTAACACCGGGGAGCTGTTTTTT. It is translated as CASSLVGGAANTGELFF.

The chain couples TRBV19 to TRBJ2-4; a possible D gene is TRBD2 (6 bases). Trimming took off 6 bases at V and 4 bases at J, with 10 bases between the two ends. CDR1 is LNHDA and CDR2 is SQIVND in the germline V gene (reference sequence). The CDR3 loop spans 13 amino acids. Written as DNA, the CDR3 is TGTGCCAGTAGCGCGGGAAGAAAAAACATTCAGTACTTC. This codes for CASSAGRKNIQYF.

The chain carries TRBV11-1 and TRBJ1-1, with D unresolved. Between the trimmed V and J ends, which lost 2 bases and 11 bases, there was a span of 12 bases. Germline V gives CDR1 SGHAT, CDR2 FQDESV (reference sequence). The length of the CDR3 is 12 residues. CDR3 DNA sequence: TGTGCCAGCAGCTTAAGGGCGGGCATTGCTTTCTTT. It codes for CASSLRAGIAFF. The full variable domain, completed using reference TRBV11-1 and TRBJ1-1, is EAEVAQSPRYKITEKSQAVAFWCDPISGHATLYWYRQILGQGPELLVQFQDESVVDDSQLPKDRFSAERLKGVDSTLKIQPAELGDSAMYLCASSLRAGIAFFGQGTRLTVV.

V and J are TRBV5-1 and TRBJ2-1; 11 nucleotides match TRBD2. This CDR3 region has 16 residues. The germline CDR1 and CDR2 sequences are SGHRS and YFSETQ. The V segment lost 3 bases and the J segment 7 bases; nucleotides outside the gene matches: 9. CDR3 protein: CASSSQGTSGYNEQFF. The CDR3, as DNA: TGCGCCAGCAGCTCGCAGGGGACTAGCGGATATAATGAGCAGTTCTTC.

This clone was seen a single time. This chain joins TRBV7-9 and TRBJ2-7, with 12 positions matching TRBD1. CDR3 length: 17 amino acids. CDR1 is SEHNR and CDR2 is FQNEAQ in the germline V gene (reference sequence). Losses at the gene ends were 3 bases for V and 3 bases for J; bases not matched to a gene: 9. The CDR3 nucleotides are TGTGCCAGCAGCTTTAGTTTTGGGACAGGGGGCCTCTACGAGCAGTACTTC. This sequence encodes CASSFSFGTGGLYEQYF.

This clone has more than one count but fewer than ten. CDR3 bases: TGTGCCAGCAAAGAGGGAACATACACCGGGGAGCTGTTTTTT. The encoded protein is CASKEGTYTGELFF. The V gene is TRBV6-1, the J gene TRBJ2-2, with a weak D call TRBD2 (5 bases). CDR3 size: 14 residues. CDR1 is MNHNS, CDR2 SASEGT, per germline. Trimming shortened V by 7 bases and J by 3 bases, and 12 bases separated the two germline ends.

The V call is TRBV5-6, the J call TRBJ2-3, with D perhaps TRBD2 (6 bases). Germline V CDR1 and CDR2: SGHDT, YYEEEE. V was clipped by 3 bases and J by 6 bases, with 17 bases between them. The CDR3 spans 15 residues. Written as DNA, the CDR3 is TGTGCCAGCAGCTCAGAGCCGTCTAGCGCGGATACGCAGTATTTT. It specifies CASSSEPSSADTQYF.

V is TRBV6-6 and J is TRBJ1-5; 7 bases align to TRBD1. In germline, CDR1 is MNHNY, CDR2 SVGAGI (reference sequence). Trimming cost V 5 bases and J 0 bases; bases outside gene matches: 1. This CDR3 is built from 14 residues. The CDR3 region has the DNA TGTGCCAGCAGTCGGGACAGTAGCAATCAGCCCCAGCATTTT. This encodes CASSRDSSNQPQHF.

This chain links TRBV5-1 with TRBJ1-6, with TRBD1 identical over 9 bases. Germline CDR1 reads SGHRS; CDR2 reads YFSETQ. This CDR3 comprises 15 residues. V was pared by 2 bases and J by 8 bases, with 5 bases of the junction left unmatched. Written as DNA, the CDR3 is TGCGCCAGCAGCTTAGACAGGGGGGAATATTCACCCCTCCACTTT. This encodes CASSLDRGEYSPLHF.

This chain uses TRBV19 with TRBJ1-5, with a weak D call TRBD1 (6 bases). The V end lost 6 bases, the J end lost 2 bases, and 17 bases lay between the germline ends. Germline V gene data show CDR1 as LNHDA and CDR2 as SQIVND (reference sequence). The CDR3 loop spans 16 amino acids. The CDR3 reads CASRSNQGSGNQPQHF. CDR3 nucleotide sequence: TGTGCCAGTAGGAGCAACCAGGGGAGCGGCAATCAGCCCCAGCATTTT.